This TCR beta chain was profiled in a study of T-cell memory formation after mild COVID-19. For this clonotype: The antigen remains undetermined.

Whole-study results and caveats: Pre-infection memory already had some responding clones, implying cross-reactive memory joined.

This CDR3 spans 16 amino acids. Trimming pared 7 bases from V and 5 bases from J, leaving 21 bases between. TCRdb re-called the 5' RACE reads through MiXCR, storing one row per CDR3 protein. This table holds about 270,000 distinct CDR3 sequences, approximately 19% found once. This TCR was recovered from a man between 18 and 35 years old who had mild COVID-19 (a few samples of this study predate the infection). Cell type and time point are not known. The rearrangement links TRBV12-3 or TRBV12-4 to TRBJ2-1, with a tentative D call TRBD2 (7 bases). The sample comprised PBMCs or a T cell subset sorted from them (not recorded which). In DNA form, the CDR3 reads TGTGCCAGCACCGCCCCAGCCGGGGGGCTGCACAATGAGCAGTTCTTC. It is translated as CASTAPAGGLHNEQFF.